This T cell receptor beta chain was documented in a study of T-cell reconstitution after alpha-beta-depleted transplantation in children. For TCRbeta, the library was prepared with unique molecular identifiers. TCRdb fed the PCR reads into MiXCR, producing one record per CDR3 protein. The table has approximately 190,000 distinct CDR3 sequences, 7.5% to 9.5% seen once. The CDR3 consists of 10 residues. Trimming took 6 bases from V and 5 from J, leaving 4 bases between them. Per germline, CDR1 MNHNS and CDR2 SASEGT. This clonotype was observed many times. Its antigen is undetermined. Study-wide results and limits: T cells produced anew were the main source of T-cell counts and diversity one year after transplant. Several hundred graft clones that had expanded were reportedly the source of alpha-beta T cells about two months after transplant. The high TCRbeta diversity at day 60 in some patients came from surviving recipient T cells and thymic progenitors.

The specimen comprised PBMCs, mostly from graft donor cells, sampled 360 days after TCRalphabeta/CD19-depleted stem cell transplant. The gene calls are TRBV6-1 and TRBJ2-5; no reliable D call. This receptor was taken from a male patient aged 2 to 10 who had a stem cell transplant for acute myeloid leukemia, so the T cells may come from the graft donor. The DNA for the CDR3 is TGTGCCAGCAGGAGGGAGACCCAGTACTTC. It specifies CASRRETQYF.